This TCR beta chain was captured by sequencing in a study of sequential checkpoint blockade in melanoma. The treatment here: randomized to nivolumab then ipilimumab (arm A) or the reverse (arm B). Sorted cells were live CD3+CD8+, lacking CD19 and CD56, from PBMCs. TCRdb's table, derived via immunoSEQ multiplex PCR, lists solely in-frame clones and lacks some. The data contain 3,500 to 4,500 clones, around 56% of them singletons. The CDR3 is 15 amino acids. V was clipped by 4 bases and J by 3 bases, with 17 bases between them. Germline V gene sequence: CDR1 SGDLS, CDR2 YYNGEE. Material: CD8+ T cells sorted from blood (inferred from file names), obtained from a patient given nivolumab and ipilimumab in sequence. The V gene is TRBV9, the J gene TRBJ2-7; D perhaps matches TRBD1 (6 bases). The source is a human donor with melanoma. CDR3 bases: TGTGCCAGCAGCCCAACAGGGCCAGCCCACTACGAGCAGTACTTC. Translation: CASSPTGPAHYEQYF.